This paragraph covers one TCR beta chain sequence. This clonotype was picked up a small number of times. Its antigen is still unknown. The record has no base qualities; no much larger clone is one base away. The sample comes from a study of identical twins listed by TCRdb under 2016. Context from the whole study: To test whether fetal clonotypes persist, this study deep-sequenced TCR alpha and beta repertoires from monozygotic twins, from unrelated adults of various ages, and from cord blood. To rule out contamination, the twin experiments were replicated at different times with different library preparation protocols. General findings and caveats noted by the study authors: Zero-insertion analyses could be partly confounded by invariant T cells such as MAIT and iNKT, though diverse VJ usage argued against such confounding for most clonotypes. In monozygotic twins, out-of-frame TCR alpha sharing was systematically underestimated by recombination models, although the models agreed with sharing between unrelated individuals. Out-of-frame TCR alpha sequences shared between twins showed an excess of low generation-probability sequences compared with coincidental sharing between unrelated individuals. Excess twin sharing in beta out-of-frame sequences was weaker because fewer shared sequences lowered the signal-to-noise ratio. Because the same donors could not be followed over many years, the conclusions depended on cross-sectional statistical analysis. Abundant cord blood beta clonotypes had fewer insertions, young adult naive repertoires showed a similar but weaker trend, and memory repertoires showed no such trend.

Every donor was a healthy Caucasian. The twin cohort consisted of three pairs of female monozygotic twins, all aged roughly 18 to 30 years. Peripheral blood mononuclear cells were used as the source from which RNA for TCR libraries was isolated. Preparation of the library involved 5' RACE. The sample was run on an Illumina HiSeq 2000. Template switching added a universal primer binding site, and the final cDNA carried a unique molecular identifier that allowed TCR cDNA molecules to be counted accurately. Specific primers in the conserved constant-segment region were used to synthesize first-strand cDNA for the TCR alpha and beta chains. To control for contamination, every cDNA library carried two barcodes: a SMART-Mk sample barcode plus Illumina barcodes. TruSeq adapter sequences along with Illumina sample barcodes were introduced in two successive PCR steps. The Illumina HiSeq platform was used with custom primers to sequence TCR alpha and beta cDNA libraries. The original methods were these. MiGEC processed the raw reads to extract unique molecular identifiers, while MiXCR was used to determine the CDR3 positions. For each individual, recombination models were inferred using an EM algorithm with the repgenHMM and IGoR tools. Shared clonotypes were analyzed with the tcR package in R, and sharing was normalized by the product of cloneset sizes. To study raw recombination without the effects of thymic and clonal selection, out-of-frame nonproductive sequences were analyzed. TCRdb itself trimmed the public reads at Q25 with fastp, ran MiXCR and retained productive beta chains. Every entry covers one CDR3 protein and lists the most common genes and DNA from its rows. V and J calls and clone size were set by TCRdb, not the authors. The sample profile shows hundreds of thousands of distinct CDR3 sequences; around a sixth of them were found once. The top ten clonotypes cover around 14% of the sample.

Per the germline V gene, SGHRS is the CDR1 and YFSETQ is the CDR2. The CDR3 contains 14 residues, cysteine and phenylalanine counted. The read is trimmed to its CDR3 DNA, 42 bases read in frame from base 1. Here V drops 3 bases and J drops 2 bases, and the junction holds 4 bases not matched to any gene. These data were also reused for a study on T cells expressing NK-cell markers. From that second study: In sorted CD3+CD56+NKG2C+, CD3+CD56+NKG2C- and CD3+CD56-NKG2C+ T-cell subsets from 7 or 8 donors, TCR beta-chain repertoires were profiled. Among the eight sequenced donors, seven were HCMV-seropositive and one was HCMV-seronegative. To restrict sorting to alphabetaTCR-expressing T cells, an anti-gammadeltaTCR antibody was added in several experiments. In several donors, the dominant CD3+CD56+NKG2C+ clonotypes were found to rank among the top 10 CD8+ clonotypes and to make up about 1.0-7.5% of CD8+ T cells. Those dominant clonotypes were again the most abundant among CD3+CD56-NKG2C+ cells in a few donors, at roughly 25-65%. Whether the expanded NKG2C-expressing T cell clones were specific for HCMV antigens was left unclear. The study sequenced eight donors, all healthy volunteers chosen at random: three men and five women. To determine HCMV serostatus, a commercial ELISA kit was used to detect HCMV-specific IgG in serum. Bulk peripheral blood T-cell repertoires were additionally sequenced from unsorted PBMC for six donors. MIGEC handled demultiplexing of the reads and grouping by UMI, while MiTCR was used to assemble and quantify clonotypes. To remove erroneous sequences, TCR cDNA sequences were retained only when supported by two or more reads. The tcR package was used for downstream repertoire analysis, and clonotypes were matched between fractions using CDR3 nucleotide sequence together with V segment. VDJmatch was used to annotate antigen specificity against VDJdb, with one amino acid substitution in CDR3 permitted.

The clonotype was recovered from a woman between 18 and 30 years old in good health. The sequencing sample was made of PBMCs. The chain couples TRBV5-1 to TRBJ2-7, and TRBD2 aligns with 8 junction nucleotides. The nucleotide sequence is given as TGCGCCAGCAGCTCGGGAGGGACAACCTACGAGCAGTACTTC. Its amino acids are CASSSGGTTYEQYF.